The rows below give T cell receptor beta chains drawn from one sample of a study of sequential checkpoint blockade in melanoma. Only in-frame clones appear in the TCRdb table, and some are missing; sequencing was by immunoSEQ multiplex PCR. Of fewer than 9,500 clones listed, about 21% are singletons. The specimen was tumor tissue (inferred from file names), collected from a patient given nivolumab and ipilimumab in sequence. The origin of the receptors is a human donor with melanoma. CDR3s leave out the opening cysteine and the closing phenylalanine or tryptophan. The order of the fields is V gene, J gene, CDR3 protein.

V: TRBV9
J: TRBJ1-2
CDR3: ASTRQGARIDGYT

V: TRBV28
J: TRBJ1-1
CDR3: ASSLFWVEFRGLGEAF

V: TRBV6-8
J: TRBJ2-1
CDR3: ASQGASLKSIYNEQF

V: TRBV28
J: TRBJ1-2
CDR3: ASSSGTGDYGYT

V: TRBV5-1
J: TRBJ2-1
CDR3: ASSVGGAHNEQF

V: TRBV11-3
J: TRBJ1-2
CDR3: ASSSSTGTGEGGYT

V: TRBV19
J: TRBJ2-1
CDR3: ASSIAGSRYNEQF

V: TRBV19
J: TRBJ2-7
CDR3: ASSTAGTVAEQY

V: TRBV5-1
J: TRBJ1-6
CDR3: ASTAGGISYNSPLH

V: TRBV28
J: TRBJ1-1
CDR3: ASSLGRNTEAF

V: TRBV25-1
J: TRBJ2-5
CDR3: ASSGSGRETQY

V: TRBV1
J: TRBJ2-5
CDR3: ASSQDGLRDYLEGTQY

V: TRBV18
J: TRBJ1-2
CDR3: ASSLQTVPYGYT

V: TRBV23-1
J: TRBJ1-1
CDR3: ASSPYQMAVRNTEAF

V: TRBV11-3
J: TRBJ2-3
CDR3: ASSPPLAGGVDTQY

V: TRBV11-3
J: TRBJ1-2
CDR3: ASSHGTGRQGYT

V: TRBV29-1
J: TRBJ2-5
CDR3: SVEVGTGRQETQY

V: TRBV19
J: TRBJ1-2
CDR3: ASSRYTPYGYT

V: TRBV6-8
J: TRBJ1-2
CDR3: ASSNRDRGIQNYGYT

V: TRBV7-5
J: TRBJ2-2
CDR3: ASSFGLAVNTGELF

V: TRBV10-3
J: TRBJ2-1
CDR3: AISESAGPPYNEQF

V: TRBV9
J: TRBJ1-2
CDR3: ASSVRGLGGYT

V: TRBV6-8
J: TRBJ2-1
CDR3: ASRETGVNEQF

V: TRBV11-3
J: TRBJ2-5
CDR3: ASSLYAQRGYAETQY

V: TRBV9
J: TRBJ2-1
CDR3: ASLVSLSYNEQF

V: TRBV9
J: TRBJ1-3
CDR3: ASRATQGTSGNTIY

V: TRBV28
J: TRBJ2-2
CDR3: ASSFTGFTGELF